Each of the 29 T cell receptor beta chains below was sequenced from the same sample in a study of shared clonotypes between healthy human individuals (dated by TCRdb to the early 2020s). CD8 naive samples were obtained by positive selection for CCR7 among CD45RO-negative cells, yielding a CD45RA+CCR7+ population from which TemRA cells were excluded. Library preparation employed the immunoSEQ multiplex PCR assay. TCRdb re-hosts the immuneACCESS table, in-frame sequences only. Its copies lack some clones; in the studies checked, an unresolved V gene accounts for under half of them, and the cause for the rest is not known. For this sample there are more than 2 million clones; 93% appear just once. The top ten clonotypes cover more than 1.5% of the sample. The sample consisted of naive CD8+ T cells from PBMCs. In light of the paper, this sample's cell subset or site label describes: CD45RA+CCR7+. The receptor source for this set is a man younger than 35 in good health. Some clones in this sample may be carry-over from other donors' samples.

The chain recombines TRBV6-5 with TRBJ2-1, with 10 bases fitting TRBD2. CDR1 and CDR2 (germline): MNHEY, SVGAGI. The CDR3 loop spans 15 amino acids. Trimming removed 2 bases from V and 9 bases from J; junction bases left unmatched: 7. The CDR3 region is CASSYGPSGRGEQFF. CDR3 nucleotide sequence: TGTGCCAGCAGTTACGGTCCTAGCGGGAGAGGTGAGCAGTTCTTC.

Comment on this clone: One end of the junction does not line up with germline, which may come from a read error. V gene TRBV7-3 combines with J gene TRBJ1-2; 12 bases match TRBD1. The V gene's germline CDR1 is SGHTA and CDR2 FQGTGA. The CDR3 runs to 15 residues. The CDR3 loop is CASSLTGTGGDGYTF. DNA of the CDR3: TGTGCCAGCAGCCTAACCGGGACAGGGGGCGATGGCTACACCTTC.

The rearrangement joins TRBV6-5 to TRBJ1-2; possibly TRBD1 for D (6 bases). This CDR3 spans 13 amino acids. V lost 6 bases, J lost 3 bases, and 11 bases lay in between. Germline CDR1 reads MNHEY; CDR2 reads SVGAGI. For the CDR3, the DNA is TGTGCCAGCAGGAGACAGGTGGACTATGGCTACACCTTC. Amino acid sequence: CASRRQVDYGYTF.

The chain combines TRBV6-1 with TRBJ2-7; no definite D call. The V end was cut by 3 bases, the J end by 3 bases, with 12 bases between. This CDR3 contains 14 residues. Per germline, CDR1 MNHNS and CDR2 SASEGT. The CDR3 spells CASSDQGWHYEQYF. DNA of the CDR3: TGTGCCAGCAGTGACCAAGGCTGGCACTACGAGCAGTACTTC.

The chain uses TRBV2 and TRBJ1-2; possibly TRBD1 for D (6 bases). V was cut by 6 bases and J by 0 bases, with 11 bases left in between. The germline V gene has CDR1 SNHLY and CDR2 FYNNEI. The CDR3 covers 14 residues. The CDR3 bases are TGTGCCAGCAGCGACAGGTTTGCTAACTATGGCTACACCTTC. Translating gives CASSDRFANYGYTF.

V is TRBV7-9 and J is TRBJ2-4; possible D gene TRBD2, 6 bases. The CDR3 is 15 amino acids. V shed 5 bases and J shed 11 bases, with 22 bases lying between them. From germline, CDR1 is SEHNR and CDR2 FQNEAQ (reference sequence). The CDR3 bases are TGTGCCAGCAGCGCAGGCGGGACTGGGGCCTTGGTTCAGTACTTC. It is translated as CASSAGGTGALVQYF.

The chain is built from TRBV14 and TRBJ1-4, with no clear D. V gave up 2 bases and J gave up 5 bases, with 6 bases separating them. This CDR3 comprises 13 residues. CDR1 SGHDN and CDR2 FVKESK come from the germline V gene. The CDR3 coding sequence is TGTGCCAGCAGCCAAAGCCTAAATGAAAAACTGTTTTTT. It translates to CASSQSLNEKLFF. Full variable domain (rest looked up from reference TRBV14 and TRBJ1-4): EAGVTQFPSHSVIEKGQTVTLRCDPISGHDNLYWYRRVMGKEIKFLLHFVKESKQDESGMPNNRFLAERTGGTYSTLKVQPAELEDSGVYFCASSQSLNEKLFFGSGTQLSVL.

The chain recombines TRBV28 with TRBJ2-2; D is tentatively TRBD1 or TRBD2 (5 bases each). The CDR3 runs to 15 residues. Between the trimmed V and J ends, which lost 6 bases and 6 bases, there was a span of 17 bases. Germline V gene data show CDR1 as MDHEN and CDR2 as SYDVKM. CDR3 sequence reads: CASSYPVRGAGELFF. CDR3 nucleotides: TGTGCCAGCAGCTACCCCGTAAGGGGAGCCGGGGAGCTGTTTTTT.

V usage is TRBV7-3 and J usage is TRBJ1-1; TRBD1 might be the D (6 bases). This CDR3 has 14 residues. Looked up from germline, CDR1 is SGHTA and CDR2 is FQGTGA. V was trimmed by 0 bases and J by 6 bases, leaving 11 bases between them. CDR3 sequence: CASSLTGGLSEAFF. For the CDR3, the DNA is TGTGCCAGCAGCTTAACAGGGGGGCTCTCTGAAGCTTTCTTT.

The V gene is TRBV2, the J gene TRBJ2-1; 9 positions match TRBD2. V lost 6 bases, J lost 6 bases, and 3 bases stayed unmatched. Germline assignment: CDR1 SNHLY and CDR2 FYNNEI. This CDR3 contains 13 residues. The CDR3 nucleotides are TGTGCCAGCAGGGTAGCGGGAGTCAATGAGCAGTTCTTC. Encoded protein: CASRVAGVNEQFF.

V gene TRBV27 combines with J gene TRBJ2-7; D remains unclear. Germline CDR1 and CDR2: MNHEY and SMNVEV (reference sequence). The CDR3 contains 14 residues. The ends were cut back, 6 bases at V and 3 bases at J, with 15 bases in the middle. CDR3 protein: CASSPSQSYYEQYF. CDR3 DNA sequence: TGTGCCAGCAGCCCCAGCCAATCATACTACGAGCAGTACTTC.

This clone was seen only once. The chain carries TRBV5-1 and TRBJ2-3, with 7 bases lining up with TRBD1. V lost 4 bases, J lost 8 bases, and 13 bases stayed unmatched. Germline CDR1 SGHRS, CDR2 YFSETQ. The CDR3 length is 15 residues. CDR3: CASSLLATGVATQYF. In nucleotides, the CDR3 is TGCGCCAGCAGCCTGCTAGCTACAGGGGTCGCTACGCAGTATTTT.

The chain joins TRBV2 to TRBJ1-5; D remains unclear. V was cut by 3 bases and J by 5 bases, with 11 bases left in between. This CDR3 is built from 14 residues. Germline-derived CDR1 and CDR2 are SNHLY and FYNNEI. The CDR3 region is CASSEMRVDQPQHF. CDR3 nucleotides: TGTGCCAGCAGTGAGATGAGGGTCGATCAGCCCCAGCATTTT.

V and J are TRBV7-9 and TRBJ2-2, with D possibly TRBD2 on 6 matching bases. V was trimmed by 1 base and J by 3 bases, leaving 12 bases between them. Looked up from germline, CDR1 is SEHNR and CDR2 is FQNEAQ (reference sequence). This CDR3 is 16 amino acids long. The CDR3 DNA reads as TGTGCCAGCAGCTTAGGCGGGGTCAGTGACACCGGGGAGCTGTTTTTT. It translates to CASSLGGVSDTGELFF. Together with reference TRBV7-9 and TRBJ2-2, the CDR3 gives the full variable domain: DTGVSQNPRHKITKRGQNVTFRCDPISEHNRLYWYRQTLGQGPEFLTYFQNEAQLEKSRLLSDRFSAERPKGSFSTLEIQRTEQGDSAMYLCASSLGGVSDTGELFFGEGSRLTVL.

The V gene is TRBV29-1, the J gene TRBJ1-2; possibly TRBD1 for D (5 bases). V was shortened by 4 bases and J by 10 bases, with 19 bases between the two germline ends. The V gene's germline CDR1 is SQVTM and CDR2 ANQGSEA. The CDR3 loop spans 13 amino acids. Here the CDR3 DNA reads TGCAGCGTTGTCGGCGTGGTCCAGGGTGACTACACCTTC. This gives the protein CSVVGVVQGDYTF.

The V call is TRBV28, the J call TRBJ1-5; D is undetermined. CDR3 size: 17 residues. Germline V gives CDR1 MDHEN, CDR2 SYDVKM. Trimming shortened V by 3 bases and J by 0 bases, and 15 bases separated the two germline ends. CDR3 loop: CASSFKGIGISNQPQHF. Written as DNA, the CDR3 is TGTGCCAGCAGTTTTAAAGGGATAGGGATTAGCAATCAGCCCCAGCATTTT.

CDR3 residues: CASSQRTGYNEKLFF. DNA of the CDR3: TGCGCCAGCAGCCAACGGACAGGCTATAATGAAAAACTGTTTTTT. V gene TRBV4-1 combines with J gene TRBJ1-4, with 7 positions matching TRBD1. V lost 2 bases and J lost 4; bases outside the gene matches: 4. The germline V gene has CDR1 MGHRA and CDR2 YSYEKL. The CDR3 runs 15 residues.

This clone has a single count. This sequence joins TRBV27 and TRBJ1-2, with D perhaps TRBD1 (5 bases). The germline gives CDR1 MNHEY, CDR2 SMNVEV (reference sequence). The germline V and J ends were trimmed by 4 bases and 4 bases, with 13 bases remaining between them. This CDR3 region has 14 residues. The CDR3 region has the DNA TGTGCCAGCAGTTCCCGCCAGGGTGGCTATGGCTACACCTTC. This codes for CASSSRQGGYGYTF.

In this sample, this clone turned up once. This chain links TRBV27 with TRBJ2-7; D not certain. The CDR3 has 14 amino acids. The germline CDR1 and CDR2 sequences are MNHEY and SMNVEV (reference sequence). With 6 bases removed from V and 4 bases from J, the gap between germline ends came to 16 bases. This chain's CDR3 is CASSPDGYLYEQYF. Written as DNA, the CDR3 is TGTGCCAGCAGCCCGGACGGATACCTTTACGAGCAGTACTTC.

This sequence joins TRBV4-3 and TRBJ2-2; the D call may be TRBD1 or TRBD2 (5 bases each). V was clipped by 1 base and J by 10 bases, with 10 bases between them. The CDR3 loop spans 13 amino acids. In germline, CDR1 is LGHNA, CDR2 YSLEER. CDR3 sequence (DNA): TGCGCCAGCAGCCAAGTTTCGGGGACGGAGCTGTTTTTT. Translation gives CASSQVSGTELFF.

The CDR3 loop reads CASSLDRDNEKLFF. The CDR3 DNA follows: TGTGCCAGCAGCTTGGACAGGGATAATGAAAAACTGTTTTTT. The V call is TRBV11-2, the J call TRBJ1-4; TRBD1 aligns across 8 bases. V trimming: 3 bases; J trimming: 4 bases; junction bases outside the gene matches: 1. CDR3 size: 14 residues. Germline CDR1 SGHAT, CDR2 FQNNGV.

This chain connects TRBV11-2 to TRBJ2-2; a weak D match, TRBD1 (6 bases). The CDR3 is 15 residues long. V lost 5 bases and J 6 bases, leaving 16 bases between the germline ends. Germline V gene lookup returns CDR1 SGHAT and CDR2 FQNNGV. The CDR3 region has the DNA TGTGCCAGCAGCCCAAGACAGGTTCAGGCCGGGGAGCTGTTTTTT. It yields the protein CASSPRQVQAGELFF.

This chain joins TRBV7-9 and TRBJ2-7, with D uncertain. V gave up 4 bases and J gave up 4 bases, with 20 bases separating them. Germline values: CDR1 SEHNR, CDR2 FQNEAQ (reference sequence). The CDR3 is made up of 16 amino acids. In nucleotides, the CDR3 is TGTGCCAGCAGCTCCCGCGACCCTGAACTTTGGTACGAGCAGTACTTC. Amino acid sequence: CASSSRDPELWYEQYF.

This chain joins TRBV5-1 and TRBJ2-1, with D possibly TRBD2 on 5 matching bases. The length of the CDR3 is 15 residues. Germline V CDR1 and CDR2: SGHRS, YFSETQ. The ends were cut back, 4 bases at V and 0 bases at J, with 11 bases in the middle. The CDR3 here is CASSNSDRSYNEQFF. In DNA form, the CDR3 reads TGCGCCAGCAGCAATAGCGATCGCTCCTACAATGAGCAGTTCTTC.

Only one count was recorded for this clone. CDR3 amino acids: CASSNLRGGRGYTF. The CDR3 nucleotides are TGTGCCAGTAGTAACCTCAGGGGCGGGAGAGGCTACACCTTC. V is TRBV19 and J is TRBJ1-2, with D perhaps matching TRBD1 (6 bases). V dropped 4 bases and J dropped 8 bases, with 17 bases sitting between them. Germline V gene data show CDR1 as LNHDA and CDR2 as SQIVND (reference sequence). The CDR3 extends over 14 amino acids.

The gene calls are TRBV7-6 and TRBJ2-1; 8 bases map to TRBD1. The germline gives CDR1 SGHVS, CDR2 FNYEAQ. The CDR3 runs 15 residues. V lost 0 bases and J lost 7; bases outside the gene matches: 5. The CDR3 reads CASSLAENRGNEQFF. CDR3 nucleotides: TGTGCCAGCAGCTTAGCCGAAAACAGGGGGAATGAGCAGTTCTTC.

CDR3 region: CASSGTSGKSYEQYF. CDR3 in DNA: TGTGCCAGCAGCGGGACTAGCGGGAAGTCCTACGAGCAGTACTTC. V is TRBV9 and J is TRBJ2-7, with TRBD2 matching 12 bases. The CDR3 totals 15 residues. V was pared by 3 bases and J by 1 base, with 2 bases of the junction left unmatched. The V gene's germline CDR1 is SGDLS and CDR2 YYNGEE. The full variable domain, rest sourced from reference TRBV9 and TRBJ2-7, is DSGVTQTPKHLITATGQRVTLRCSPRSGDLSVYWYQQSLDQGLQFLIQYYNGEERAKGNILERFSAQQFPDLHSELNLSSLELGDSALYFCASSGTSGKSYEQYFGPGTRLTVT.

The V gene is TRBV7-9, the J gene TRBJ2-3; D assignment may be TRBD1 or TRBD2 (5 bases each). The CDR3 has 14 residues. Trimming stripped 8 bases from V and 4 bases from J, with 16 bases between. CDR1 is SEHNR and CDR2 is FQNEAQ in the germline V gene (reference sequence). CDR3 loop: CASSWGSRPDTQYF. Here the CDR3 DNA reads TGTGCCAGCTCCTGGGGGAGTCGCCCAGATACGCAGTATTTT. Complete variable domain (other parts from reference TRBV7-9 and TRBJ2-3): DTGVSQNPRHKITKRGQNVTFRCDPISEHNRLYWYRQTLGQGPEFLTYFQNEAQLEKSRLLSDRFSAERPKGSFSTLEIQRTEQGDSAMYLCASSWGSRPDTQYFGPGTRLTVL.

The chain carries TRBV19 and TRBJ2-7, with D possibly being TRBD1 (5 bases). There are 15 residues in the CDR3. CDR1 and CDR2 (germline): LNHDA, SQIVND (reference sequence). Deletions cut 1 base from V and 6 bases from J, with 16 bases between. This chain's CDR3 is CASSIGPDTVAEQYF. The CDR3 nucleotides are TGTGCCAGTAGTATAGGCCCGGACACGGTGGCCGAGCAGTACTTC.